This T cell receptor (beta chain) was sequenced during a study of T cell changes during pregnancy in multiple sclerosis. Clones were sequenced by immunoSEQ multiplex PCR, and TCRdb holds only the in-frame ones, with some missing. The sample holds about 75,000 clones; 94% are singletons and the top ten take approximately 0.15%. Germline assignment: CDR1 GTSNPN and CDR2 SVGIG (reference sequence). The CDR3 consists of 14 residues. The ends lost 3 bases at V and 4 bases at J; junction bases unmatched: 4. The sequence was collected from a female donor with multiple sclerosis, enrolled in a pregnancy study. This specimen was CD4+ T cells from peripheral blood mononuclear cells, taken after pregnancy. The rearrangement uses TRBV30 and TRBJ2-5; TRBD2 matches at 11 bases. The CDR3 is CAWRALAGGETQYF. Written as DNA, the CDR3 is TGTGCCTGGAGGGCTCTAGCGGGAGGAGAGACCCAGTACTTC.